The 29 T cell receptor beta chains below all came from one sample that was sequenced in a study of blood T cell repertoires in COVID-19. Here immunoSEQ multiplex PCR was the method, and the copy in TCRdb shows in-frame clones only, minus some. The sample has 150,000 to 200,000 clones, 88% seen once. Sequenced sample: peripheral blood. Source of these receptors: a human donor in a cohort sampled during active COVID-19.

This clone was observed once. The chain carries TRBV30 and TRBJ2-7, with D perhaps matching TRBD1 (5 bases). The CDR3 is 13 residues long. V shed 0 bases and J shed 6 bases, with 12 bases lying between them. Per germline, CDR1 GTSNPN and CDR2 SVGIG (reference sequence). CDR3 amino acids: CAWSVITQGEQYF. For the CDR3, the DNA is TGTGCCTGGAGTGTAATAACTCAGGGCGAGCAGTACTTC.

V gene TRBV28 combines with J gene TRBJ1-2; 7 bases fit TRBD1. CDR3 size: 14 residues. CDR1 is MDHEN and CDR2 is SYDVKM in the germline V gene. V lost 6 bases to trimming and J lost 7 bases; unmatched junction nucleotides: 11. CDR3 loop: CASRSRTGAIGYTF. The CDR3 bases are TGTGCCAGCAGGAGCCGAACAGGGGCGATTGGCTACACCTTC.

The table lists this clone with a few counts. The chain carries TRBV7-9 and TRBJ1-5, with D possibly being TRBD1 (5 bases). The CDR3 is 12 amino acids. Germline loops: CDR1 SEHNR, CDR2 FQNEAQ (reference sequence). Trimming left V 5 bases short and J 9 bases short, with 11 bases between. As DNA, the CDR3 is TGTGCCAGCAGCGTAGACAGAACGCCCCAGCATTTT. Its protein product is CASSVDRTPQHF.

This chain joins TRBV6-5 and TRBJ2-7; 7 bases fit TRBD1. Germline V gene lookup returns CDR1 MNHEY and CDR2 SVGAGI. Trimming took 6 bases from V and 6 from J; bases not matched to a gene: 11. This CDR3 has 14 residues. As DNA, the CDR3 is TGTGCCAGCAGGCCGACAGGGAACTTCGGCGAGCAGTACTTC. This encodes CASRPTGNFGEQYF.

The chain employs TRBV10-3 and TRBJ2-3; tentative D call: TRBD1 (5 bases). The germline V gene has CDR1 ENHRY and CDR2 SYGVKD. The CDR3 length is 17 residues. Trimming stripped 4 bases from V and 1 base from J, with 18 bases between. CDR3 protein: CAISATLGVSGTDTQYF. DNA for the CDR3: TGTGCCATCAGTGCGACCCTAGGGGTATCTGGCACAGATACGCAGTATTTT.

J is TRBJ1-6 and V is TRBV27; D not certain. There are 13 residues in the CDR3. Germline CDR1 and CDR2: MNHEY and SMNVEV (reference sequence). Between the trimmed V and J ends, which lost 3 bases and 10 bases, there was a span of 10 bases. CDR3 in DNA: TGTGCCAGCAGTTTGGCCCCGGGGTCACCCCTCCACTTT. This gives the protein CASSLAPGSPLHF.

The CDR3 DNA is TGTGCCACCAGCAGAGTGTTAGGAGGTCAGGGGGATACGCAGTATTTT. Amino acid sequence: CATSRVLGGQGDTQYF. The V gene is TRBV15, the J gene TRBJ2-3; D might be TRBD1 (6 bases). CDR1 and CDR2 (germline): LNHNV, YYDKDF (reference sequence). CDR3 length: 16 amino acids. Trimming left V 1 base short and J 6 bases short, with 17 bases between.

The chain links TRBV19 to TRBJ1-5, with D possibly being TRBD1 (6 bases). The germline V gene has CDR1 LNHDA and CDR2 SQIVND (reference sequence). The V end was cut by 5 bases, the J end by 3 bases, with 14 bases between. This CDR3 is built from 15 residues. This chain's CDR3 is CASSGGGGVNQPQHF. DNA for the CDR3: TGTGCCAGTAGTGGGGGCGGGGGGGTCAATCAGCCCCAGCATTTT.

The chain joins TRBV10-3 to TRBJ1-5; TRBD1 matches 7 bases. V dropped 5 bases and J dropped 7; count of bases not matched to a gene: 14. Germline values: CDR1 ENHRY, CDR2 SYGVKD. CDR3 length: 16 residues. The CDR3 loop reads CAISPHGTVVGQPQHF. In nucleotides, the CDR3 is TGTGCCATCAGTCCTCACGGGACAGTGGTCGGGCAGCCCCAGCATTTT.

V usage is TRBV3-1 (or the pseudogene TRBV3-2) and J usage is TRBJ2-7; perhaps TRBD2 as D (6 bases). The CDR3 covers 15 residues. V lost 10 bases and J lost 2, with 21 bases in between. Germline CDR1 LGHDT, CDR2 YNNKEL (reference sequence). CDR3 in amino acids: CANTGLPGEPYEQYF. DNA of the CDR3: TGTGCCAACACGGGACTCCCGGGCGAGCCCTACGAGCAGTACTTC.

V gene TRBV9 combines with J gene TRBJ1-1; a weak D match, TRBD1 (5 bases). Trimming removed 0 bases from V and 3 bases from J, with 12 bases in between. Germline CDR1 is SGDLS and CDR2 is YYNGEE. The CDR3 sequence is 15 residues long. The CDR3 DNA follows: TGTGCCAGCAGCGTAGGGGGAGGACATGACACTGAAGCTTTCTTT. Residues: CASSVGGGHDTEAFF.

This chain joins TRBV7-9 and TRBJ1-3, with a possible D match to TRBD1 (6 bases). V was cut by 5 bases and J by 1 base, with 18 bases left in between. The germline CDR1 and CDR2 sequences are SEHNR and FQNEAQ (reference sequence). The CDR3 extends over 17 amino acids. The CDR3, as DNA: TGTGCCAGCAGCCGATCACAGGGAAGGGGATCTGGAAACACCATATATTTT. Amino acid sequence: CASSRSQGRGSGNTIYF. The complete variable domain, with remaining parts taken from reference TRBV7-9 and TRBJ1-3, reads DTGVSQNPRHKITKRGQNVTFRCDPISEHNRLYWYRQTLGQGPEFLTYFQNEAQLEKSRLLSDRFSAERPKGSFSTLEIQRTEQGDSAMYLCASSRSQGRGSGNTIYFGEGSWLTVV.

The chain is built from TRBV5-4 and TRBJ2-7, with 7 bases fitting TRBD1. Germline-derived CDR1 and CDR2 are SGHNT and YYREEE (reference sequence). V was pared by 4 bases and J by 4 bases, with 5 bases of the junction left unmatched. This CDR3 has 13 residues. The CDR3 spells CASSKTGAYEQYF. In nucleotides, the CDR3 is TGTGCCAGCAGCAAAACAGGGGCGTACGAGCAGTACTTC.

This chain connects TRBV12-3 or TRBV12-4 to TRBJ2-7; 7 nucleotides agree with TRBD1. The length of the CDR3 is 13 residues. V lost 7 bases, J lost 3 bases, and 6 bases stayed unmatched. CDR3 protein: CASTDRAIYEQYF. The DNA of the CDR3 is TGTGCCAGCACCGACAGGGCCATCTACGAGCAGTACTTC.

This clone was seen just once. CDR3: CASSPGSGGYTGELFF. The DNA of the CDR3 is TGTGCCAGCAGCCCGGGGTCGGGGGGCTACACCGGGGAGCTGTTTTTT. This chain connects TRBV3-1 (or the pseudogene TRBV3-2) to TRBJ2-2; maybe TRBD2 (7 bases). This CDR3 is built from 16 residues. V was cut by 4 bases and J by 3 bases, with 15 bases left in between. Germline values: CDR1 LGHDT, CDR2 YNNKEL (reference sequence).

The rearrangement uses TRBV29-1 and TRBJ2-7, with a possible D match to TRBD1 (6 bases). Germline CDR1 is SQVTM and CDR2 is ANQGSEA. Trimming cost V 4 bases and J 0 bases, with 13 bases left between them. The CDR3 totals 14 residues. The CDR3 DNA reads as TGCAGCGTTGCCCTGAACAGGGTCTCCTACGAGCAGTACTTC. Protein: CSVALNRVSYEQYF.

The gene calls are TRBV7-8 and TRBJ1-1; TRBD1 agrees at 11 bases. The germline V gene encodes CDR1 SGHVS and CDR2 FQNEAQ. Trimming removed 5 bases from V and 5 bases from J; junction bases left unmatched: 10. The CDR3 loop spans 16 amino acids. Here the CDR3 reads CASSRGGTGGGTEAFF. The CDR3 nucleotides read TGTGCCAGCAGCCGAGGTGGGACAGGGGGTGGTACTGAAGCTTTCTTT.

V is TRBV6-5 and J is TRBJ2-1, with D perhaps TRBD2 (6 bases). Trimming stripped 4 bases from V and 6 bases from J, with 16 bases between. Germline lookup yields CDR1 MNHEY and CDR2 SVGAGI. This CDR3 has 15 amino acids. DNA for the CDR3: TGTGCCAGCAGTTCGGGAGCCAAAAAGGTCAATGAGCAGTTCTTC. Protein: CASSSGAKKVNEQFF.

This chain connects TRBV10-3 to TRBJ1-1, with a possible D match to TRBD1 (5 bases). The CDR3 totals 12 residues. With 6 bases removed from V and 1 base from J, the gap between germline ends came to 6 bases. Per the germline V gene, CDR1 is ENHRY and CDR2 is SYGVKD. The CDR3, as DNA: TGTGCCATCAGGGGGGGGAACACTGAAGCTTTCTTT. It codes for CAIRGGNTEAFF.

This chain uses TRBV13 with TRBJ2-7, with 7 bases aligning to TRBD1. V lost 5 bases and J lost 2; bases outside the gene matches: 9. Germline CDR1 PRHDT, CDR2 FYEKMQ (reference sequence). This CDR3 region has 15 residues. CDR3 protein: CASSTRGQGAYEQYF. DNA of the CDR3: TGTGCCAGCAGCACCCGGGGTCAGGGGGCCTACGAGCAGTACTTC.

This clone appeared a few times. The chain links TRBV27 to TRBJ2-7; 11 nucleotides agree with TRBD2. The CDR3 consists of 14 residues. V trimming: 6 bases; J trimming: 5 bases; junction bases outside the gene matches: 6. Germline loops: CDR1 MNHEY, CDR2 SMNVEV (reference sequence). The DNA of the CDR3 is TGTGCCAGCAGATTAGCGGGAGGGCCCAACGAGCAGTACTTC. It translates to CASRLAGGPNEQYF.

V usage is TRBV6-2 or TRBV6-3 and J usage is TRBJ1-5; D call uncertain. The CDR3 is 13 residues long. V dropped 5 bases and J dropped 4 bases, with 9 bases sitting between them. Germline loops: CDR1 MNHEY, CDR2 SVGEGT. CDR3 DNA: TGTGCCAGCAGTATAAGCGGGAATCAGCCCCAGCATTTT. This translates into CASSISGNQPQHF.

The gene calls are TRBV9 and TRBJ1-2, with D perhaps matching TRBD1 (5 bases). Trimming took 0 bases from V and 5 from J, leaving 14 bases between them. The CDR3 runs to 15 residues. Germline assignment: CDR1 SGDLS and CDR2 YYNGEE. This chain's CDR3 is CASSVDAGQGYGYTF. For the CDR3, the DNA is TGTGCCAGCAGCGTAGACGCGGGGCAGGGATATGGCTACACCTTC. Complete variable domain (other parts from reference TRBV9 and TRBJ1-2): DSGVTQTPKHLITATGQRVTLRCSPRSGDLSVYWYQQSLDQGLQFLIQYYNGEERAKGNILERFSAQQFPDLHSELNLSSLELGDSALYFCASSVDAGQGYGYTFGSGTRLTVV.

The CDR3 spells CASSAQGGRGGNTIYF. CDR3 DNA sequence: TGTGCCAGCAGTGCCCAAGGGGGTAGGGGTGGAAACACCATATATTTT. This chain links TRBV6-1 with TRBJ1-3; possible D gene TRBD1, 6 bases. The V gene lost 4 bases and the J gene lost 3 bases, with 16 bases spanning the gap. CDR1 MNHNS and CDR2 SASEGT come from the germline V gene. This CDR3 is built from 16 residues.

The gene calls are TRBV3-1 (or the pseudogene TRBV3-2) and TRBJ2-7; TRBD1 might be the D (6 bases). The ends were cut back, 4 bases at V and 0 bases at J, with 13 bases in the middle. CDR1 is LGHDT and CDR2 is YNNKEL in the germline V gene (reference sequence). The CDR3 runs to 15 residues. CDR3 coding DNA: TGTGCCAGCAGCCCAACAGGGTCAGGCTCCTACGAGCAGTACTTC. This sequence encodes CASSPTGSGSYEQYF.

With regard to this clone: Mismatch with germline at one junction end may stem from a read error. V and J are TRBV7-7 and TRBJ2-2; D may be TRBD2 (6 bases). There are 14 residues in the CDR3. The germline CDR1 and CDR2 sequences are SSHAT and FNYEAQ (reference sequence). The CDR3 region has the DNA TGTGCTAGCAGCTTAGCGGCGGGGACCGGGGAGCTGTTTTTT. Its protein product is CASSLAAGTGELFF.

The chain carries TRBV10-1 and TRBJ1-1; TRBD1 is a possible D gene (6 bases). V was pared by 4 bases and J by 6 bases, with 15 bases between. This CDR3 contains 14 residues. Per germline, CDR1 WNHNN and CDR2 SYGVQD (reference sequence). DNA of the CDR3: TGCGCCAGCAGTGTTACAGGGATGAGGGCTGAAGCTTTCTTT. As protein: CASSVTGMRAEAFF.

The chain carries TRBV7-9 and TRBJ1-1, with a possible D match to TRBD1 (5 bases). This CDR3 is 14 amino acids long. Germline values: CDR1 SEHNR, CDR2 FQNEAQ (reference sequence). With 1 base removed from V and 2 bases from J, the gap between germline ends came to 8 bases. As DNA, the CDR3 is TGTGCCAGCAGCTTAGACAGGACAAACACTGAAGCTTTCTTT. This sequence encodes CASSLDRTNTEAFF.

The chain employs TRBV24-1 and TRBJ2-5, with D possibly being TRBD2 (5 bases). The CDR3 consists of 13 residues. Trimming left V 6 bases short and J 4 bases short, with 11 bases between. Germline CDR1 and CDR2: KGHDR and SFDVKD. The chain's CDR3 is CATSRGSTETQYF. The DNA of the CDR3 is TGTGCCACCAGTCGGGGTAGTACAGAGACCCAGTACTTC.